These 30 T cell receptor beta chains originate from one sample sequenced in a study of blood T cell repertoires in COVID-19. Generated by immunoSEQ multiplex PCR, the TCRdb table keeps only in-frame clones and is missing some. The repertoire consists of a few hundred thousand clones, with roughly nine tenths occurring once and the leading ten covering 0.94%. The specimen sequenced was peripheral blood. The receptors come from a woman between 35 and 50 years old who had recovered from COVID-19.

The chain employs TRBV7-2 and TRBJ1-2; D possibly corresponds to TRBD1 (5 bases). The CDR3 sequence is 14 residues long. The ends were cut back, 3 bases at V and 8 bases at J, with 16 bases in the middle. Germline V CDR1 and CDR2: SGHTA, FQGNSA. Here the CDR3 reads CASSFAGDLTGYTF. The DNA of the CDR3 is TGTGCCAGCAGCTTTGCGGGGGATCTGACCGGCTACACCTTC.

V and J are TRBV19 and TRBJ1-1, with D possibly being TRBD1 (6 bases). The length of the CDR3 is 12 residues. Between the trimmed V and J ends, which lost 7 bases and 4 bases, there was a span of 10 bases. Looked up from germline, CDR1 is LNHDA and CDR2 is SQIVND (reference sequence). Written as DNA, the CDR3 is TGTGCCAGTAATACAGGGCCCACTGAAGCTTTCTTT. Encoded protein: CASNTGPTEAFF.

The genes are TRBV5-1 and TRBJ2-1, with 9 bases that match TRBD2. The length of the CDR3 is 20 residues. Trimming cost V 4 bases and J 8 bases; bases outside gene matches: 25. CDR1 is SGHRS, CDR2 YFSETQ, per germline. The CDR3 sequence: CASSSFVGAFSGSIVDEQFF. For the CDR3, the DNA is TGCGCCAGCAGCAGCTTTGTTGGGGCCTTTAGCGGGAGTATAGTGGATGAGCAGTTCTTC.

This sequence joins TRBV29-1 and TRBJ2-2; a weak D match, TRBD2 (7 bases). The CDR3 spans 14 residues. Germline V gene sequence: CDR1 SQVTM, CDR2 ANQGSEA. The V end was cut by 6 bases, the J end by 2 bases, with 13 bases between. CDR3 sequence reads: CSVLRGGNTGELFF. CDR3 nucleotide sequence: TGCAGCGTACTGAGGGGGGGAAACACCGGGGAGCTGTTTTTT.

The chain carries TRBV10-3 and TRBJ2-7, with D possibly being TRBD1 (7 bases). V lost 8 bases and J 7 bases, leaving 27 bases between the germline ends. There are 16 residues in the CDR3. Per the germline V gene, CDR1 is ENHRY and CDR2 is SYGVKD. CDR3 in amino acids: CAIVSGSTSPGGEQYF. CDR3 DNA: TGTGCCATCGTATCCGGGTCTACTAGCCCAGGGGGGGAGCAGTACTTC.

This rearrangement joins TRBV7-2 to TRBJ2-3; 14 bases are a match to TRBD2. V trimming: 5 bases; J trimming: 5 bases; junction bases outside the gene matches: 6. The CDR3 length is 16 residues. In germline, CDR1 is SGHTA, CDR2 FQGNSA. The CDR3 region is CASSKGLAGVGDTQYF. The CDR3 region has the DNA TGTGCCAGCAGCAAGGGACTAGCGGGAGTTGGAGATACGCAGTATTTT.

V usage is TRBV11-2 and J usage is TRBJ1-2, with TRBD1 matching 7 bases. CDR1 SGHAT and CDR2 FQNNGV come from the germline V gene. V was pared by 7 bases and J by 8 bases, with 16 bases of the junction left unmatched. The CDR3 contains 15 residues. The CDR3 is CASTPDDRDYLGYTF. Here the CDR3 DNA reads TGTGCCAGCACCCCTGACGACAGGGATTATCTAGGCTACACCTTC.

In this sample, this clone turned up once. This chain uses TRBV7-9 with TRBJ1-2; 8 nucleotides line up with TRBD1. This CDR3 region has 15 residues. V lost 1 base to trimming and J lost 3 bases; unmatched junction nucleotides: 4. The V gene's germline CDR1 is SEHNR and CDR2 FQNEAQ (reference sequence). CDR3 loop: CASSLVLTGDYGYTF. The CDR3 DNA reads TGTGCCAGCAGCTTAGTCCTGACAGGGGACTATGGCTACACCTTC.

In its sample, this clone was seen once. The gene calls are TRBV11-2 and TRBJ2-1; 8 bases map to TRBD2. The J segment lost 6 bases and the V segment lost 0 bases, leaving 4 bases of the junction unmatched. Germline V CDR1 and CDR2: SGHAT, FQNNGV. This CDR3 spans 15 amino acids. The CDR3: CASSLEAGVRNEQFF. Written as DNA, the CDR3 is TGTGCCAGCAGCTTAGAAGCGGGAGTCCGCAATGAGCAGTTCTTC.

There are a few counts of this clone. This rearrangement joins TRBV14 to TRBJ2-1; TRBD1 matches 9 bases. J was trimmed by 5 bases and V by 3 bases; bases with no gene match: 11. This CDR3 comprises 17 residues. From germline, CDR1 is SGHDN and CDR2 FVKESK. The CDR3 coding sequence is TGTGCCAGCAGCCAGGTTTTCATTGGGACAGGGCACAATGAGCAGTTCTTC. The encoded protein is CASSQVFIGTGHNEQFF.

The CDR3 DNA is TGTGCCAGCAGCGAGCCGGGCCTAGCGGGAGGCAATGAGCAGTTCTTC. The encoded protein is CASSEPGLAGGNEQFF. V usage is TRBV7-3 and J usage is TRBJ2-1, with 11 bases identical to TRBD2. The CDR3 extends over 16 amino acids. J was trimmed by 6 bases and V by 5 bases; bases with no gene match: 9. The germline V gene encodes CDR1 SGHTA and CDR2 FQGTGA.

This clone has only one observation. The V gene is TRBV6-2 or TRBV6-3, the J gene TRBJ1-3; no clear D. The V and J ends lost 5 bases and 0 bases respectively, with 5 bases between them. Per the germline V gene, CDR1 is MNHEY and CDR2 is SVGEGT. The CDR3 extends over 13 amino acids. The CDR3 DNA reads as TGTGCCAGCAGTCCCCGCTCTGGAAACACCATATATTTT. Protein: CASSPRSGNTIYF.

The chain employs TRBV30 and TRBJ2-1, with 13 bases lining up with TRBD2. This CDR3 comprises 18 residues. The V gene end was trimmed by 0 bases and the J gene end by 4 bases; junction bases not matched to a gene: 9. CDR1 and CDR2 (germline): GTSNPN, SVGIG (reference sequence). CDR3 in amino acids: CAWSVVGTSGMPYNEQFF. CDR3 coding DNA: TGTGCCTGGAGTGTAGTCGGGACTAGCGGGATGCCATACAATGAGCAGTTCTTC.

V gene TRBV27 combines with J gene TRBJ2-3, with 8 bases fitting TRBD2. CDR3 length equals 15 residues. The V and J ends lost 2 bases and 8 bases, in that order; junction bases with no gene match: 9. In germline, CDR1 is MNHEY, CDR2 SMNVEV (reference sequence). In DNA form, the CDR3 reads TGTGCCAGCAGTTTAGGGTCGGAGCGGGAGCGTACGCAGTATTTT. It codes for CASSLGSERERTQYF.

The rearrangement links TRBV30 to TRBJ1-1; maybe TRBD1 (6 bases). The germline gives CDR1 GTSNPN, CDR2 SVGIG (reference sequence). This CDR3 spans 16 amino acids. V dropped 2 bases and J dropped 1 base, with 17 bases sitting between them. CDR3 amino acids: CAWSTRGRGKNTEAFF. In DNA form, the CDR3 reads TGTGCCTGGAGTACCCGCGGGAGGGGGAAGAACACTGAAGCTTTCTTT.

The chain joins TRBV9 to TRBJ2-7; 8 nucleotides align to TRBD1. Trimming cost V 4 bases and J 2 bases; bases outside gene matches: 5. The CDR3 has 14 amino acids. Germline values: CDR1 SGDLS, CDR2 YYNGEE. In DNA form, the CDR3 reads TGTGCCAGCAGCCCAGGACAGGGTCCCTACGAGCAGTACTTC. This translates into CASSPGQGPYEQYF.

The chain couples TRBV5-1 to TRBJ2-5; 9 nucleotides match TRBD1. V shed 0 bases and J 2 bases; nucleotides not matched to a gene: 11. Germline CDR1 and CDR2: SGHRS and YFSETQ. The CDR3 is 18 residues long. CDR3 sequence: CASSLGGQGALRQETQYF. The DNA of the CDR3 is TGCGCCAGCAGCTTGGGGGGACAGGGAGCCCTCCGTCAAGAGACCCAGTACTTC.

This chain links TRBV12-5 with TRBJ2-1, with D hard to call. This CDR3 region has 11 residues. Germline V gives CDR1 LGHNT, CDR2 FRNRAP. V shed 1 base and J shed 10 bases, with 5 bases lying between them. The CDR3 protein is CASGLESEQFF. CDR3 in DNA: TGTGCTAGTGGTTTGGAGAGCGAGCAGTTCTTC.

This rearrangement joins TRBV30 to TRBJ2-5, with D possibly TRBD2 on 6 matching bases. V lost 1 base, J lost 5 bases, and 17 bases lay in between. Germline V gives CDR1 GTSNPN, CDR2 SVGIG (reference sequence). This CDR3 is built from 15 residues. The CDR3 nucleotides are TGTGCCTGGAGTGGTCAGGGACGCCGGGGGGAGACCCAGTACTTC. It translates to CAWSGQGRRGETQYF.

This chain connects TRBV3-1 (or the pseudogene TRBV3-2) to TRBJ2-1, with 9 bases matching TRBD1. The CDR3 contains 18 residues. Looked up from germline, CDR1 is LGHDT and CDR2 is YNNKEL (reference sequence). The V gene end was trimmed by 0 bases and the J gene end by 5 bases; junction bases not matched to a gene: 11. This CDR3 is CASSQENQGQGRNNEQFF. CDR3 sequence (DNA): TGTGCCAGCAGCCAAGAGAATCAGGGACAGGGTCGAAACAATGAGCAGTTCTTC.

This chain connects TRBV19 to TRBJ2-5; 8 nucleotides line up with TRBD1. Germline CDR1 reads LNHDA; CDR2 reads SQIVND (reference sequence). The CDR3 is 14 residues long. Losses at the gene ends were 5 bases for V and 1 base for J; bases not matched to a gene: 3. The CDR3 nucleotides are TGTGCCAGTAGTCCCCAGGGGGCCCAAGAGACCCAGTACTTC. Translation: CASSPQGAQETQYF.

The chain joins TRBV9 to TRBJ1-5; D is uncertain. Germline lookup yields CDR1 SGDLS and CDR2 YYNGEE. Trimming stripped 0 bases from V and 4 bases from J, with 8 bases between. The CDR3 has 14 amino acids. This CDR3 is CASSVGGGNQPQHF. For the CDR3, the DNA is TGTGCCAGCAGCGTAGGGGGAGGAAATCAGCCCCAGCATTTT. The variable domain in full, with the rest retrieved from reference TRBV9 and TRBJ1-5, is DSGVTQTPKHLITATGQRVTLRCSPRSGDLSVYWYQQSLDQGLQFLIQYYNGEERAKGNILERFSAQQFPDLHSELNLSSLELGDSALYFCASSVGGGNQPQHFGDGTRLSIL.

The chain uses TRBV19 and TRBJ2-3; TRBD2 matches at 7 bases. This CDR3 has 16 residues. CDR1 and CDR2 (germline): LNHDA, SQIVND (reference sequence). Trimming cost V 3 bases and J 1 base; bases outside gene matches: 7. The CDR3 DNA is TGTGCCAGTAGTATTGGAGCGGGATGGGGCACAGATACGCAGTATTTT. It encodes CASSIGAGWGTDTQYF.

This sequence joins TRBV7-2 and TRBJ2-7, with TRBD1 identical over 7 bases. This CDR3 is 13 amino acids long. Germline CDR1 reads SGHTA; CDR2 reads FQGNSA. V lost 5 bases to trimming and J lost 5 bases; unmatched junction nucleotides: 6. CDR3 sequence (DNA): TGTGCCAGCAGCCCTTTGACAGGGCACGAGCAGTACTTC. It codes for CASSPLTGHEQYF.

The chain has TRBV25-1 and TRBJ1-5, with D perhaps TRBD1 (5 bases). The V and J ends lost 3 bases and 5 bases respectively, with 8 bases between them. The CDR3 extends over 13 amino acids. Germline CDR1 MGHDK, CDR2 SYGVNS. This CDR3 is CASSDRVDQPQHF. The CDR3 region has the DNA TGTGCCAGCAGTGACAGGGTGGATCAGCCCCAGCATTTT.

As DNA, the CDR3 is TGTGCCAGCAGCGTAGGGGGTAGCGGTTCGTTTGAGCTGTTTTTT. Its protein product is CASSVGGSGSFELFF. The V and J genes are TRBV9 and TRBJ2-2; possibly TRBD2 for D (6 bases). Trimming stripped 0 bases from V and 11 bases from J, with 17 bases between. CDR3 length equals 15 residues. Per the germline V gene, CDR1 is SGDLS and CDR2 is YYNGEE.

The chain joins TRBV18 to TRBJ1-5, with a weak D call TRBD1 (5 bases). The CDR3 totals 12 residues. V was trimmed by 4 bases and J by 4 bases, leaving 5 bases between them. CDR1 is KGHSH and CDR2 is LQKENI in the germline V gene. This CDR3 is CASSQGNQPQHF. CDR3 coding DNA: TGTGCCAGCTCACAGGGGAATCAGCCCCAGCATTTT. Full variable domain (rest looked up from reference TRBV18 and TRBJ1-5): NAGVMQNPRHLVRRRGQEARLRCSPMKGHSHVYWYRQLPEEGLKFMVYLQKENIIDESGMPKERFSAEFPKEGPSILRIQQVVRGDSAAYFCASSQGNQPQHFGDGTRLSIL.

This clone was recorded once. The chain joins TRBV7-2 to TRBJ2-3; 7 bases agree with TRBD1. The V segment lost 5 bases and the J segment 0 bases; nucleotides outside the gene matches: 5. This CDR3 comprises 15 residues. Per the germline V gene, CDR1 is SGHTA and CDR2 is FQGNSA. The CDR3 protein is CASSRNRGSTDTQYF. In DNA form, the CDR3 reads TGTGCCAGCAGCAGAAACAGGGGAAGCACAGATACGCAGTATTTT.

V usage is TRBV3-1 (or the pseudogene TRBV3-2) and J usage is TRBJ2-1; TRBD2 might be the D (6 bases). Germline CDR1 LGHDT, CDR2 YNNKEL (reference sequence). CDR3 length equals 16 residues. Deletions cut 1 base from V and 10 bases from J, with 20 bases between. CDR3: CASSQAGDLILGEQFF. The CDR3 bases are TGTGCCAGCAGCCAAGCGGGGGATCTAATTCTGGGCGAGCAGTTCTTC.

The gene calls are TRBV6-6 and TRBJ1-6, with TRBD1 as a possible D gene (6 bases). The CDR3 is made up of 14 amino acids. CDR1 is MNHNY and CDR2 is SVGAGI in the germline V gene (reference sequence). Trimming pared 7 bases from V and 10 bases from J, leaving 17 bases between. CDR3 amino acids: CASTPNRVISPLHF. The DNA for the CDR3 is TGTGCCAGCACCCCGAACAGGGTCATCTCACCCCTCCACTTT.